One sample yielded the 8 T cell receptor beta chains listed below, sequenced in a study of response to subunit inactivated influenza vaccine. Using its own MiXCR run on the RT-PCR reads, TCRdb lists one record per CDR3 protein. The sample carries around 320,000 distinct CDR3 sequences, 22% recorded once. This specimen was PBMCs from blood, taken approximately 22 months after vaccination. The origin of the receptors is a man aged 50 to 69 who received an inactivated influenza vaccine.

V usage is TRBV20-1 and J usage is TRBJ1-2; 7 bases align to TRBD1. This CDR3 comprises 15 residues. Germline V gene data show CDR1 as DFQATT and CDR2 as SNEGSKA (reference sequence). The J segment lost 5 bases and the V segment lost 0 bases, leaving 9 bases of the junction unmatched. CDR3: CSARDLTGPAYGYTF. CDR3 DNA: TGCAGTGCTAGAGATCTGACAGGGCCTGCTTATGGCTACACCTTC.

The CDR3 DNA reads TGTGCCGCGGGGCCTTATAGCAATCAGCCCCAGCATTTT. Translating it yields CAAGPYSNQPQHF. The chain links TRBV6-1 to TRBJ1-5; a weak D match, TRBD1 (5 bases). This CDR3 has 13 amino acids. Germline V gene data show CDR1 as MNHNS and CDR2 as SASEGT. V lost 11 bases, J lost 0 bases, and 11 bases lay in between.

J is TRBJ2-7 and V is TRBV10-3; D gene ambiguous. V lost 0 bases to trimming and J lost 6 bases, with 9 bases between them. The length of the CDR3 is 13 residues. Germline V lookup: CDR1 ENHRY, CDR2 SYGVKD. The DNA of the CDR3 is TGTGCCATCAGTGAGTCTCATCCGCCCGAGCAGTACTTC. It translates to CAISESHPPEQYF.

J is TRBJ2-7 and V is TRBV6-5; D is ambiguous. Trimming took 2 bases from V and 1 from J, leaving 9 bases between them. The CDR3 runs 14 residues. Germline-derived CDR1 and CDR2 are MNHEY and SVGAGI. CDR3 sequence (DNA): TGTGCCAGCAGTTACGGCCCTAGATCCTACGAGCAGTACTTC. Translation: CASSYGPRSYEQYF.

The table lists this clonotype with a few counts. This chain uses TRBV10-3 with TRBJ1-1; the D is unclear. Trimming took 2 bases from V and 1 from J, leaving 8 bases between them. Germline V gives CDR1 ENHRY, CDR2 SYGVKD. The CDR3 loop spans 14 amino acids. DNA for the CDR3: TGTGCCATCAGTGAGAGGGTAGGGAACACTGAAGCTTTCTTT. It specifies CAISERVGNTEAFF.

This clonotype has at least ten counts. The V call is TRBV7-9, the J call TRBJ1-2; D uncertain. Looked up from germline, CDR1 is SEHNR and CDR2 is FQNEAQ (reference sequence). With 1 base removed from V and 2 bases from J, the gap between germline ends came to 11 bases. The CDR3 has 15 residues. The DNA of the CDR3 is TGTGCCAGCAGCTTAGGGTCCGGTAGAAACTATGGCTACACCTTC. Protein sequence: CASSLGSGRNYGYTF.

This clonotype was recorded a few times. The CDR3 coding sequence is TGTGCCAGCAGTCCAGGGGGGGGTGGCTACACCTTC. Residues: CASSPGGGGYTF. This chain connects TRBV12-3 or TRBV12-4 to TRBJ1-2; 7 bases agree with TRBD1. V dropped 5 bases and J dropped 7; count of bases not matched to a gene: 4. The CDR3 is 12 amino acids.

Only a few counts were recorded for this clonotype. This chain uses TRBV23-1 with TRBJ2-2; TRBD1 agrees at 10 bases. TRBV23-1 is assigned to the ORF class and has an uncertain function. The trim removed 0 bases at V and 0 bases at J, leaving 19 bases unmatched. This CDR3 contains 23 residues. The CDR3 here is CASSQSEDRGIAGMFANTGELFF. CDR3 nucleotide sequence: TGCGCCAGCAGTCAATCGGAGGACAGGGGGATAGCGGGAATGTTTGCGAACACCGGGGAGCTGTTTTTT.